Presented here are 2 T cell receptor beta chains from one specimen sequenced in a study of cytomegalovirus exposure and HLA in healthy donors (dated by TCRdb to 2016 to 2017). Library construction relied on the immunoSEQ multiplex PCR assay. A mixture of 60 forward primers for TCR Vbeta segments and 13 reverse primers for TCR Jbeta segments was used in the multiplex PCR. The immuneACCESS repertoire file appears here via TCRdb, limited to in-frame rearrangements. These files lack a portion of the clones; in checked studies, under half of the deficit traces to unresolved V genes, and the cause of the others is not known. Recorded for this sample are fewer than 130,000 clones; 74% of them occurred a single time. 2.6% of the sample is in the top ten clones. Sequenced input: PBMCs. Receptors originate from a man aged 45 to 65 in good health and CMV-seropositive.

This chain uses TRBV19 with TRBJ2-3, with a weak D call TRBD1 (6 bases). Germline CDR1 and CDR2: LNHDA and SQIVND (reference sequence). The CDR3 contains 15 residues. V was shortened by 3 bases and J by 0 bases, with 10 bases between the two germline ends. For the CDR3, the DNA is TGTGCCAGTAGTATGACGGGACATAGCACAGATACGCAGTATTTT. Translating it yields CASSMTGHSTDTQYF.

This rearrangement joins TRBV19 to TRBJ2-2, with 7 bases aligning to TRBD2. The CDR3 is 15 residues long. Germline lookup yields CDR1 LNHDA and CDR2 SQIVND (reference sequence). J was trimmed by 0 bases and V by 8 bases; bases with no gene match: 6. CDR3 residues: CASQAGTSNTGELFF. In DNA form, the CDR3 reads TGTGCCAGTCAAGCGGGGACCTCGAACACCGGGGAGCTGTTTTTT. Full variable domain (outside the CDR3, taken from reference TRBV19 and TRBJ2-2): DGGITQSPKYLFRKEGQNVTLSCEQNLNHDAMYWYRQDPGQGLRLIYYSQIVNDFQKGDIAEGYSVSREKKESFPLTVTSAQKNPTAFYLCASQAGTSNTGELFFGEGSRLTVL.